This TCR beta chain was recorded in a study of response to subunit inactivated influenza vaccine. Turning to this clonotype: Antigen specificity is unknown.

TCRdb independently ran MiXCR on the RT-PCR reads; one entry per CDR3 protein. The table shows some 800,000 distinct CDR3 sequences, with approximately 21% occurring only once. Whole-study findings and limits: There was a suggestion from the authors that each seasonal influenza vaccination recruits few new T cells.

The CDR3 is 15 residues long. The germline V gene encodes CDR1 SEHNR and CDR2 FQNEAQ (reference sequence). The trim removed 4 bases at V and 3 bases at J, leaving 5 bases unmatched. The chain couples TRBV7-9 to TRBJ1-2; 10 bases map to TRBD1. This receptor was obtained from a man between 45 and 60 years old who received an inactivated influenza vaccine. The sequencing here drew on PBMCs from blood, taken about 5 days after vaccination. The CDR3 coding sequence is TGTGCCAGCAGCTGGGGGACAGGGGCAGACTATGGCTACACCTTC. Its protein is CASSWGTGADYGYTF.